A single sample gave rise to the 22 T cell receptor beta chains below, sequenced in a study of blood T cell repertoires in COVID-19. Clones were read by immunoSEQ multiplex PCR, and TCRdb kept only the in-frame ones, dropping some. The table records over 110,000 clones, 84% of them present only once. The sample comprised PBMCs or T cells enriched from blood (not recorded which). These TCRs come from a man in his fifties or sixties in a cohort exposed to, infected with or recovered from COVID-19 (not recorded which).

The rearrangement uses TRBV15 and TRBJ2-7; D not certain. This CDR3 contains 13 residues. V was cut by 4 bases and J by 4 bases, with 11 bases left in between. Germline assignment: CDR1 LNHNV and CDR2 YYDKDF (reference sequence). The CDR3 loop reads CATSTPTRYEQYF. The CDR3 nucleotides read TGTGCCACCAGCACCCCAACCCGGTACGAGCAGTACTTC.

This chain joins TRBV18 and TRBJ1-2, with D perhaps matching TRBD1 (6 bases). Germline V lookup: CDR1 KGHSH, CDR2 LQKENI. Trimming shortened V by 0 bases and J by 8 bases, and 13 bases separated the two germline ends. The CDR3 sequence is 14 residues long. The CDR3, as DNA: TGTGCCAGCTCACCACCTACAGGGCCTGGCGGCTACACCTTC. It codes for CASSPPTGPGGYTF.

CDR3 nucleotide sequence: TGTGCCAGCAGCGCCCGGGGCAATCAGCCCCAGCATTTT. Translation: CASSARGNQPQHF. V usage is TRBV9 and J usage is TRBJ1-5; D remains ambiguous. Germline loops: CDR1 SGDLS, CDR2 YYNGEE. V was trimmed by 3 bases and J by 2 bases, leaving 6 bases between them. The CDR3 totals 13 residues.

The chain joins TRBV5-6 to TRBJ2-3; D may be TRBD2 (6 bases). The V gene lost 0 bases and the J gene lost 2 bases, with 10 bases spanning the gap. Germline lookup yields CDR1 SGHDT and CDR2 YYEEEE. The CDR3 sequence is 15 residues long. CDR3: CASSLVLADTDTQYF. CDR3 bases: TGTGCCAGCAGCTTGGTATTAGCGGACACAGATACGCAGTATTTT.

V usage is TRBV27 and J usage is TRBJ1-1; 8 bases are a match to TRBD1. The V and J ends lost 5 bases and 1 base, in that order; junction bases with no gene match: 3. The CDR3 totals 14 residues. CDR1 and CDR2 (germline): MNHEY, SMNVEV (reference sequence). The CDR3 sequence: CASSIGTGNTEAFF. CDR3 in DNA: TGTGCCAGCAGTATAGGGACAGGGAACACTGAAGCTTTCTTT.

The chain has TRBV3-1 (or the pseudogene TRBV3-2) and TRBJ1-6; tentative D call: TRBD1 (5 bases). Deletions cut 1 base from V and 14 bases from J, with 15 bases between. Germline CDR1 and CDR2: LGHDT and YNNKEL (reference sequence). The CDR3 extends over 14 amino acids. CDR3 DNA: TGTGCCAGCAGCCAAGGACTCAAGCAGGGAACCCTCCACTTT. It yields the protein CASSQGLKQGTLHF.

This clone has more than one count but fewer than ten. The J gene is TRBJ2-7, the V gene TRBV6-5; D is unclear. Germline values: CDR1 MNHEY, CDR2 SVGAGI. The CDR3 runs to 11 residues. With 5 bases removed from V and 2 bases from J, the gap between germline ends came to 4 bases. CDR3 bases: TGTGCCAGCAGTCGAGCCTACGAGCAGTACTTC. This sequence encodes CASSRAYEQYF.

This chain joins TRBV11-3 and TRBJ2-2; TRBD1 is a possible D gene (6 bases). In germline, CDR1 is SGHNT, CDR2 YENEEA. Trimming shortened V by 3 bases and J by 2 bases, and 10 bases separated the two germline ends. The CDR3 has 15 residues. The CDR3 DNA follows: TGTGCCAGCAGCTTTAGGGGGAAAAACACCGGGGAGCTGTTTTTT. This gives the protein CASSFRGKNTGELFF.

V usage is TRBV3-1 (or the pseudogene TRBV3-2) and J usage is TRBJ2-1, with 8 nucleotides matching TRBD2. The V gene's germline CDR1 is LGHDT and CDR2 YNNKEL (reference sequence). The CDR3 has 16 amino acids. V trimming: 3 bases; J trimming: 7 bases; junction bases outside the gene matches: 11. CDR3 bases: TGTGCCAGCAGCCACCCCCCGCGGGGGGCTGCTAATGAGCAGTTCTTC. Amino acids: CASSHPPRGAANEQFF.

J is TRBJ1-1 and V is TRBV11-2; D might be TRBD1 (6 bases). The CDR3 is made up of 13 amino acids. The ends were cut back, 3 bases at V and 3 bases at J, with 8 bases in the middle. Germline V CDR1 and CDR2: SGHAT, FQNNGV. CDR3 sequence: CASSFHRDTEAFF. The CDR3 DNA reads TGTGCCAGCAGCTTTCACAGGGACACTGAAGCTTTCTTT.

The chain is built from TRBV10-2 and TRBJ1-5; D gene ambiguous. Deletions cut 2 bases from V and 0 bases from J, with 5 bases between. Germline CDR1 is WSHSY and CDR2 is SAAADI. CDR3 length equals 14 residues. The CDR3 DNA sequence: TGCGCCAGCAGTGAGGGACTTAGCAATCAGCCCCAGCATTTT. Its translation: CASSEGLSNQPQHF.

The V call is TRBV18, the J call TRBJ1-2; no clear D gene. Trimming cost V 6 bases and J 2 bases, with 10 bases left between them. From germline, CDR1 is KGHSH and CDR2 LQKENI. The CDR3 has 13 residues. DNA for the CDR3: TGTGCCAGCTCCCCGGGAATGAACTATGGCTACACCTTC. Amino acid sequence: CASSPGMNYGYTF.

The chain couples TRBV18 to TRBJ1-1; D gene uncertain. The CDR3 runs to 14 residues. Germline-derived CDR1 and CDR2 are KGHSH and LQKENI. Trimming removed 2 bases at V and 7 bases at J, with 14 bases between. DNA of the CDR3: TGTGCCAGCTCACCATCGGTGACTGGAGATGAAGCTTTCTTT. This sequence encodes CASSPSVTGDEAFF.

The genes are TRBV5-1 and TRBJ2-1; 8 nucleotides match TRBD2. V dropped 0 bases and J dropped 2; count of bases not matched to a gene: 10. There are 18 residues in the CDR3. CDR1 is SGHRS, CDR2 YFSETQ, per germline. The CDR3 coding sequence is TGCGCCAGCAGCTTGGATCTTAAGCGGGGGCAGACCTACAATGAGCAGTTCTTC. Translation gives CASSLDLKRGQTYNEQFF. The whole variable domain, filled in from reference TRBV5-1 and TRBJ2-1, reads KAGVTQTPRYLIKTRGQQVTLSCSPISGHRSVSWYQQTPGQGLQFLFEYFSETQRNKGNFPGRFSGRQFSNSRSEMNVSTLELGDSALYLCASSLDLKRGQTYNEQFFGPGTRLTVL.

This clone occurred a few times. The chain links TRBV11-2 to TRBJ1-2; tentatively, D is TRBD1 (6 bases). CDR1 is SGHAT, CDR2 FQNNGV, per germline. The CDR3 has 15 amino acids. Trimming removed 1 base at V and 8 bases at J, with 17 bases between. CDR3 nucleotide sequence: TGTGCCAGCAGCTTAGCCGGACAGTCAGGGTTAGGCTACACCTTC. It yields the protein CASSLAGQSGLGYTF.

The gene calls are TRBV5-6 and TRBJ2-4; 8 bases align to TRBD1. The V gene end was trimmed by 1 base and the J gene end by 9 bases; junction bases not matched to a gene: 6. Per germline, CDR1 SGHDT and CDR2 YYEEEE. CDR3 length: 14 amino acids. The CDR3 nucleotides are TGTGCCAGCAGCTTGTACGGACAGGGAGGCATTCAGTACTTC. The encoded protein is CASSLYGQGGIQYF. Supplemented by reference TRBV5-6 and TRBJ2-4, the full variable domain reads DAGVTQSPTHLIKTRGQQVTLRCSPKSGHDTVSWYQQALGQGPQFIFQYYEEEERQRGNFPDRFSGHQFPNYSSELNVNALLLGDSALYLCASSLYGQGGIQYFGAGTRLSVL.

The chain recombines TRBV7-2 with TRBJ1-2; D is unresolved. The germline gives CDR1 SGHTA, CDR2 FQGNSA. V was cut by 1 base and J by 2 bases, with 11 bases left in between. CDR3 length equals 15 residues. The CDR3: CASSLGGTENYGYTF. As DNA, the CDR3 is TGTGCCAGCAGCTTAGGAGGCACGGAAAACTATGGCTACACCTTC. Full variable domain (missing parts from reference TRBV7-2 and TRBJ1-2): GAGVSQSPSNKVTEKGKDVELRCDPISGHTALYWYRQSLGQGLEFLIYFQGNSAPDKSGLPSDRFSAERTGGSVSTLTIQRTQQEDSAVYLCASSLGGTENYGYTFGSGTRLTVV.

The chain carries TRBV2 and TRBJ1-5, with 9 bases lining up with TRBD1. This CDR3 is 15 amino acids long. CDR1 is SNHLY and CDR2 is FYNNEI in the germline V gene. J gave up 5 bases and V 6 bases, and 8 bases lay outside the gene matches. DNA of the CDR3: TGTGCCAGCAGAGCGGACAGGGGACTCCATCAGCCCCAGCATTTT. It is translated as CASRADRGLHQPQHF.

The J gene is TRBJ1-1, the V gene TRBV29-1, with D uncertain. The germline gives CDR1 SQVTM, CDR2 ANQGSEA. V lost 0 bases and J 4 bases, leaving 3 bases between the germline ends. The CDR3 runs to 11 residues. As DNA, the CDR3 is TGCAGCGTTGAAGAGGCCACTGAAGCTTTCTTT. Protein: CSVEEATEAFF.

The sample holds one count of this clone. The chain recombines TRBV2 with TRBJ1-4; 7 bases fit TRBD1. Losses at the gene ends were 6 bases for V and 0 bases for J; bases not matched to a gene: 4. This CDR3 has 15 amino acids. Germline CDR1 reads SNHLY; CDR2 reads FYNNEI. Here the CDR3 reads CASRTGFATNEKLFF. The CDR3 nucleotides read TGTGCCAGCAGGACAGGGTTCGCAACTAATGAAAAACTGTTTTTT.

The chain employs TRBV10-2 and TRBJ1-2; a possible D gene is TRBD1 (6 bases). The CDR3 contains 13 residues. In germline, CDR1 is WSHSY, CDR2 SAAADI. Trimming cost V 5 bases and J 3 bases, with 10 bases left between them. The CDR3 coding sequence is TGCGCCAGCAGTCAGGGGTTGGACTATGGCTACACCTTC. Its protein product is CASSQGLDYGYTF.

This clone has just one count. The genes are TRBV19 and TRBJ2-2; tentatively, D is TRBD1 (6 bases). The CDR3 is made up of 14 amino acids. V was pared by 3 bases and J by 5 bases, with 10 bases between. Germline CDR1 is LNHDA and CDR2 is SQIVND (reference sequence). Here the CDR3 reads CASSMGHQTGELFF. The CDR3 region has the DNA TGTGCCAGTAGTATGGGACACCAAACCGGGGAGCTGTTTTTT. Filled out from reference TRBV19 and TRBJ2-2, the complete variable domain reads DGGITQSPKYLFRKEGQNVTLSCEQNLNHDAMYWYRQDPGQGLRLIYYSQIVNDFQKGDIAEGYSVSREKKESFPLTVTSAQKNPTAFYLCASSMGHQTGELFFGEGSRLTVL.